The following is a TCR beta chain sequence with its context. The target antigen is unknown. A read error likely explains this, since a far larger clone differs by one base. The sample comes from a study of prognosis after radiotherapy for stage I lung cancer. Findings and limits, study-wide: It is unknown whether the expanded TCR clones recognize the tumor.

Trimming removed 4 bases at V and 5 bases at J, with 24 bases between. The CDR3 runs 18 residues. CDR1 is MRHNA, CDR2 SNTAGT, per germline. With two-round multiplex PCR, TCR beta CDR3 sequences were amplified from genomic DNA. Primers specific to each TRBV and TRBJ gene were used in first-round PCR. Using its own MiXCR run on the multiplex PCR reads, TCRdb lists one record per CDR3 protein. Here the sample spans 11,000 to 15,000 distinct CDR3 sequences, 30% being singletons. V gene TRBV6-4 combines with J gene TRBJ1-5; the D is unclear. This receptor was obtained from a donor aged 50 or older with non-small cell lung cancer. The sequenced sample was PBMCs, obtained before or after stereotactic body radiation therapy (not recorded which). CDR3 protein: CASSGKRVSSTHHQPQHF. The CDR3 DNA sequence: TGTGCCAGCAGTGGAAAGAGGGTCTCCTCCACCCATCATCAGCCCCAGCATTTT.